One sample yielded the 25 T cell receptor beta chains listed below, sequenced in a study of blood T cell repertoires in COVID-19. Profiling relied on immunoSEQ multiplex PCR, and the TCRdb table lists in-frame clones only, not all of them. The sample contains 100,000 or so clones, around 80% of which appear only once. The sequenced sample consisted of peripheral blood. The receptors come from an elderly man with acute or convalescent COVID-19.

The CDR3 DNA is TGTGCCAGCTCACCGCGTAATGACCTAGCGGGAGCCTACAATGAGCAGTTCTTC. It encodes CASSPRNDLAGAYNEQFF. This chain links TRBV18 with TRBJ2-1; 10 bases line up with TRBD2. Trimming took 3 bases from V and 2 from J; bases not matched to a gene: 10. From germline, CDR1 is KGHSH and CDR2 LQKENI. The CDR3 runs to 18 residues.

This chain uses TRBV7-2 with TRBJ1-5, with D possibly TRBD1 on 6 matching bases. CDR3 length: 13 amino acids. V was cut by 4 bases and J by 11 bases, with 15 bases left in between. From germline, CDR1 is SGHTA and CDR2 FQGNSA. The CDR3 DNA sequence: TGTGCCAGCAGCTCTACCCGACAGGAGACCCAGCATTTT. It codes for CASSSTRQETQHF.

The DNA for the CDR3 is TGTGCCAGCAGCCGTCAGGTGAACACTGAAGCTTTCTTT. Residues: CASSRQVNTEAFF. This chain uses TRBV3-1 (or the pseudogene TRBV3-2) with TRBJ1-1; D call uncertain. Germline-derived CDR1 and CDR2 are LGHDT and YNNKEL (reference sequence). The length of the CDR3 is 13 residues. The ends were cut back, 4 bases at V and 0 bases at J, with 6 bases in the middle.

The chain uses TRBV7-2 and TRBJ2-2, with 10 positions matching TRBD1. The CDR3 covers 17 residues. Germline V CDR1 and CDR2: SGHTA, FQGNSA. V was clipped by 5 bases and J by 6 bases; unmatched bases: 12. The CDR3 is CASSHNRDRGSSGELFF. The CDR3 region has the DNA TGTGCCAGCAGCCACAACAGGGACAGGGGTTCGTCCGGGGAGCTGTTTTTT.

CDR3 coding DNA: TGTGCCAGCAGCCAAGGGCTGAAAGGCTACACCTTC. It specifies CASSQGLKGYTF. The J gene is TRBJ1-2, the V gene TRBV3-1 (or the pseudogene TRBV3-2); D not resolved. Germline V gives CDR1 LGHDT, CDR2 YNNKEL (reference sequence). With 1 base removed from V and 8 bases from J, the gap between germline ends came to 8 bases. The length of the CDR3 is 12 residues.

The rearrangement uses TRBV6-6 and TRBJ1-2, with a weak D call TRBD1 (5 bases). Trimming took 6 bases from V and 4 from J, leaving 18 bases between them. CDR1 and CDR2 (germline): MNHNY, SVGAGI (reference sequence). This CDR3 comprises 15 residues. CDR3 nucleotide sequence: TGTGCCAGCAGCATCTCAGGGAAGGCTGGCTATGGCTACACCTTC. Amino acid sequence: CASSISGKAGYGYTF.

This clone occurred a few times. V usage is TRBV2 and J usage is TRBJ1-6; TRBD1 matches 9 bases. J gave up 14 bases and V 5 bases, and 10 bases lay outside the gene matches. The CDR3 contains 14 residues. Germline CDR1 SNHLY, CDR2 FYNNEI. The CDR3 bases are TGTGCCAGCAGTCCGGGACAGGGTCCCATCGCCCTCCACTTT. This gives the protein CASSPGQGPIALHF.

V usage is TRBV19 and J usage is TRBJ2-5; 14 bases line up with TRBD2. Germline CDR1 is LNHDA and CDR2 is SQIVND (reference sequence). Germline trimming cut 5 bases from V and 0 bases from J; bases unmatched to any gene: 11. CDR3 length equals 19 residues. The CDR3 sequence is CASSPWTSGRSGDQETQYF. The DNA of the CDR3 is TGTGCCAGTAGTCCCTGGACTAGCGGGAGGAGTGGGGACCAAGAGACCCAGTACTTC.

The CDR3 reads CASSRLTSTDTQYF. CDR3 DNA sequence: TGTGCCAGCAGCAGACTCACTAGCACAGATACGCAGTATTTT. This chain links TRBV6-2 or TRBV6-3 with TRBJ2-3; D remains ambiguous. Germline V CDR1 and CDR2: MNHEY, SVGEGT. Trimming removed 6 bases from V and 0 bases from J, with 10 bases in between. The CDR3 contains 14 residues.

The chain is built from TRBV5-4 and TRBJ2-5; 8 bases match TRBD2. Germline loops: CDR1 SGHNT, CDR2 YYREEE (reference sequence). Trimming at V came to 0 bases and at J to 6 bases, leaving 4 bases not matched to a gene. This CDR3 region has 14 residues. The chain's CDR3 is CASSLAGGRQTQYF. DNA for the CDR3: TGTGCCAGCAGCTTGGCGGGAGGGAGGCAGACCCAGTACTTC.

V and J are TRBV19 and TRBJ2-7; no definite D call. V was cut by 6 bases and J by 2 bases, with 11 bases left in between. Germline CDR1 reads LNHDA; CDR2 reads SQIVND (reference sequence). CDR3 size: 13 residues. The CDR3, as DNA: TGTGCCAGTAGCGATGGGCTTCCCTACGAGCAGTACTTC. As protein: CASSDGLPYEQYF.

This clone was counted at least ten times. J is TRBJ2-4 and V is TRBV30; D may be TRBD1 (6 bases). Germline CDR1 reads GTSNPN; CDR2 reads SVGIG (reference sequence). Trimming removed 5 bases from V and 4 bases from J, with 9 bases in between. This CDR3 comprises 12 residues. The CDR3 coding sequence is TGTGCCTGGGGACAGAAAAAAAACATTCAGTACTTC. Amino acids: CAWGQKKNIQYF.

V and J are TRBV9 and TRBJ2-2; D not certain. The V gene's germline CDR1 is SGDLS and CDR2 YYNGEE. The ends were cut back, 0 bases at V and 7 bases at J, with 7 bases in the middle. The CDR3 covers 13 residues. CDR3 in DNA: TGTGCCAGCAGCGTAGCTGTAATCGGGGAGCTGTTTTTT. Translated, it gives CASSVAVIGELFF.

This sequence joins TRBV7-2 and TRBJ1-2; D gene uncertain. This CDR3 has 14 amino acids. Germline CDR1 is SGHTA and CDR2 is FQGNSA. V was cut by 4 bases and J by 7 bases, with 16 bases left in between. CDR3 sequence: CASSSARMEGGYTF. As DNA, the CDR3 is TGTGCCAGCAGCTCAGCCCGTATGGAGGGTGGCTACACCTTC.

The chain couples TRBV2 to TRBJ1-1, with D tentatively TRBD1 (6 bases). The CDR3 length is 15 residues. V lost 6 bases and J lost 4, with 18 bases in between. Germline CDR1 reads SNHLY; CDR2 reads FYNNEI. CDR3 protein: CASRGHGVSGTEAFF. CDR3 DNA: TGTGCCAGCAGGGGACACGGTGTCTCGGGCACTGAAGCTTTCTTT.

The chain carries TRBV27 and TRBJ2-1, with a tentative D call TRBD2 (6 bases). Germline V gives CDR1 MNHEY, CDR2 SMNVEV (reference sequence). V gave up 7 bases and J gave up 5 bases, with 21 bases separating them. The CDR3 has 16 amino acids. The CDR3 is CASTPRGLSPNNEQFF. The CDR3 DNA reads as TGTGCCAGCACCCCCAGAGGACTATCACCCAACAATGAGCAGTTCTTC.

This sequence joins TRBV6-5 and TRBJ1-2; no clear D gene. This CDR3 is 14 amino acids long. Between the trimmed V and J ends, which lost 7 bases and 1 base, there was a span of 13 bases. Germline-derived CDR1 and CDR2 are MNHEY and SVGAGI. This CDR3 is CASTERRGNYGYTF. In DNA, the CDR3 is TGTGCCAGCACCGAAAGACGCGGTAACTATGGCTACACCTTC.

This clone has a single count. The chain combines TRBV27 with TRBJ1-5, with D hard to call. Per the germline V gene, CDR1 is MNHEY and CDR2 is SMNVEV (reference sequence). The CDR3 contains 11 residues. Trimming cost V 6 bases and J 5 bases, with 5 bases left between them. CDR3 loop: CASSFYQPQHF. In DNA form, the CDR3 reads TGTGCCAGCAGCTTTTATCAGCCCCAGCATTTT.

The genes are TRBV19 and TRBJ2-3, with TRBD2 matching 13 bases. The trim removed 5 bases at V and 2 bases at J, leaving 4 bases unmatched. The CDR3 totals 16 residues. The germline CDR1 and CDR2 sequences are LNHDA and SQIVND (reference sequence). The CDR3 sequence is CASSPGTSGATDTQYF. The CDR3 region has the DNA TGTGCCAGTAGTCCCGGGACTAGCGGGGCCACAGATACGCAGTATTTT.

The chain joins TRBV4-2 to TRBJ2-2, with 8 positions matching TRBD2. V shed 1 base, J shed 3 bases, and the junction held 4 bases outside the gene matches. Germline CDR1 reads LGHNA; CDR2 reads YNFKEQ. CDR3 size: 16 residues. The chain's CDR3 is CASSQGGGPDTGELFF. The CDR3 region has the DNA TGTGCCAGCAGCCAAGGCGGGGGGCCGGACACCGGGGAGCTGTTTTTT.

The chain joins TRBV30 to TRBJ1-2; TRBD1 agrees at 12 bases. Germline loops: CDR1 GTSNPN, CDR2 SVGIG (reference sequence). Trimming took 8 bases from V and 4 from J; bases not matched to a gene: 2. CDR3 length: 12 amino acids. CDR3 sequence reads: CAGDRGPYGYTF. In nucleotides, the CDR3 is TGTGCCGGGGACAGGGGGCCCTATGGCTACACCTTC.

This chain uses TRBV15 with TRBJ2-7, with D possibly matching TRBD2 (6 bases). Germline V lookup: CDR1 LNHNV, CDR2 YYDKDF (reference sequence). V lost 4 bases and J lost 4, with 8 bases in between. The CDR3 contains 12 residues. The CDR3 here is CATSIGGYEQYF. In nucleotides, the CDR3 is TGTGCCACCAGCATTGGGGGGTACGAGCAGTACTTC.

This clone was detected a few times. The CDR3 is CASLGGTSETQYF. As DNA, the CDR3 is TGTGCCAGCCTCGGAGGGACTAGTGAGACCCAGTACTTC. The chain couples TRBV2 to TRBJ2-5; 8 bases agree with TRBD2. The V gene end was trimmed by 8 bases and the J gene end by 5 bases; junction bases not matched to a gene: 7. Germline CDR1 reads SNHLY; CDR2 reads FYNNEI. This CDR3 contains 13 residues.

The rearrangement uses TRBV21-1 and TRBJ2-7; the D call TRBD1 from the table was never checked on the DNA. TRBV21-1 is a pseudogene. This CDR3 spans 15 amino acids. This CDR3 reads CASSKGQGVAYEQYF. CDR3 coding DNA: TGTGCCAGCAGCAAGGGACAGGGAGTCGCCTACGAGCAGTACTTC.

The V gene is TRBV27, the J gene TRBJ1-5, with D possibly matching TRBD1 (5 bases). CDR1 and CDR2 from the germline V gene are MNHEY and SMNVEV (reference sequence). Trimming removed 3 bases from V and 4 bases from J, with 13 bases in between. The CDR3 spans 15 residues. The CDR3 loop reads CASSFSGVPNQPQHF. In nucleotides, the CDR3 is TGTGCCAGCAGTTTTTCGGGGGTTCCTAATCAGCCCCAGCATTTT.